Sequencing of this T cell receptor (beta chain) was carried out in a study of CD8 T cells in Susac syndrome. Regarding the study as a whole: Individuals included in the TCR sequencing and HLA analysis were acknowledged by the study to be relatively few in number.

The germline gives CDR1 MDHEN, CDR2 SYDVKM. With 6 bases removed from V and 3 bases from J, the gap between germline ends came to 14 bases. The CDR3 extends over 15 amino acids. Random hexamers served to reverse transcribe about 0.5 to 1 ug RNA. Across 54 Vbeta and 13 Jbeta, immunoSEQ multiplex PCR amplified TCR beta CDR3. TCRdb analysed the immunoSEQ multiplex PCR reads with MiXCR anew, one entry per CDR3 protein. The sample includes some 100,000 distinct CDR3 sequences, 92% seen only once; the top ten take about 0.15%. In its sample, this clonotype was seen a few times. The antigen is unknown. TCR beta was sequenced from blood CD8+ and CD4+ T cells.

Input material: CD4+ T cells from PBMCs. The rearrangement joins TRBV28 to TRBJ2-2, with a tentative D call TRBD1 (6 bases). This clonotype was obtained from a human donor in good health. The CDR3 DNA reads as TGTGCCAGCAGACCCTCACAGGGCTACACCGGGGAGCTGTTTTTT. Translating it yields CASRPSQGYTGELFF.